These 7 T cell receptor beta chains came from one sample sequenced in a study of T cell changes during pregnancy in multiple sclerosis. Sequenced by immunoSEQ multiplex PCR; TCRdb stores in-frame clones only, minus some. The sample carries roughly 87,000 clones, about nine tenths recorded once. The sample was PBMCs, taken in the first trimester of pregnancy. The receptors were sampled from a female donor in good health, serving as a control in a pregnancy study. Some clones in this sample may be carry-over from other donors' samples.

The CDR3 spells CASSAGLAGGYNEQFF. For the CDR3, the DNA is TGTGCCAGCAGCGCAGGACTAGCGGGGGGCTACAATGAGCAGTTCTTC. The chain is built from TRBV7-9 and TRBJ2-1; 14 nucleotides agree with TRBD2. The CDR3 is made up of 16 amino acids. The V segment lost 5 bases and the J segment 3 bases; nucleotides outside the gene matches: 3. From germline, CDR1 is SEHNR and CDR2 FQNEAQ (reference sequence).

The chain is built from TRBV6-4 and TRBJ2-2, with TRBD2 matching 9 bases. J was trimmed by 6 bases and V by 5 bases; bases with no gene match: 10. The CDR3 has 16 amino acids. CDR1 and CDR2 from the germline V gene are MRHNA and SNTAGT. The CDR3, as DNA: TGTGCCAGCAGTTACACCGGGACTAGCAGTCCCGGGGAGCTGTTTTTT. This encodes CASSYTGTSSPGELFF.

The chain carries TRBV27 and TRBJ2-7, with D hard to call. CDR3 length equals 14 residues. Germline values: CDR1 MNHEY, CDR2 SMNVEV (reference sequence). With 3 bases removed from V and 7 bases from J, the gap between germline ends came to 16 bases. The CDR3 reads CASSFPTPPREQYF. The CDR3 DNA sequence: TGTGCCAGCAGTTTCCCAACCCCTCCCCGGGAGCAGTACTTC.

The CDR3 loop reads CASSPSTGTYEQYF. The CDR3 nucleotides read TGTGCCAGCAGCCCCTCGACAGGAACCTACGAGCAGTACTTC. The V and J genes are TRBV5-4 and TRBJ2-5; D perhaps matches TRBD1 (6 bases). The J call may be faulty, since TRBJ2-7 better matches the DNA end. Germline loops: CDR1 SGHNT, CDR2 YYREEE (reference sequence). The CDR3 extends over 14 amino acids.

This clone was counted only a few times. J is TRBJ1-4 and V is TRBV5-6; no definite D call. The CDR3 spans 17 residues. Germline CDR1 reads SGHDT; CDR2 reads YYEEEE. Deletions cut 0 bases from V and 5 bases from J, with 17 bases between. The CDR3 bases are TGTGCCAGCAGCTTGGCCCTCCTTCGGGGTCGAAATGAAAAACTGTTTTTT. Translated, it gives CASSLALLRGRNEKLFF.

The V and J genes are TRBV19 and TRBJ1-2; 7 bases line up with TRBD1. The CDR3 is 14 residues long. V dropped 5 bases and J dropped 4; count of bases not matched to a gene: 7. In germline, CDR1 is LNHDA, CDR2 SQIVND (reference sequence). The CDR3 region is CASSLQGYSYGYTF. The CDR3 region has the DNA TGTGCCAGTAGTCTACAGGGGTATAGCTATGGCTACACCTTC.

The rearrangement joins TRBV27 to TRBJ1-6; tentative D call: TRBD1 (6 bases). This CDR3 is built from 16 residues. V lost 1 base and J lost 3, with 10 bases in between. The V gene's germline CDR1 is MNHEY and CDR2 SMNVEV (reference sequence). DNA for the CDR3: TGTGCCAGCAGTTTATATGGGGGCGTCTATAATTCACCCCTCCACTTT. Encoded protein: CASSLYGGVYNSPLHF.